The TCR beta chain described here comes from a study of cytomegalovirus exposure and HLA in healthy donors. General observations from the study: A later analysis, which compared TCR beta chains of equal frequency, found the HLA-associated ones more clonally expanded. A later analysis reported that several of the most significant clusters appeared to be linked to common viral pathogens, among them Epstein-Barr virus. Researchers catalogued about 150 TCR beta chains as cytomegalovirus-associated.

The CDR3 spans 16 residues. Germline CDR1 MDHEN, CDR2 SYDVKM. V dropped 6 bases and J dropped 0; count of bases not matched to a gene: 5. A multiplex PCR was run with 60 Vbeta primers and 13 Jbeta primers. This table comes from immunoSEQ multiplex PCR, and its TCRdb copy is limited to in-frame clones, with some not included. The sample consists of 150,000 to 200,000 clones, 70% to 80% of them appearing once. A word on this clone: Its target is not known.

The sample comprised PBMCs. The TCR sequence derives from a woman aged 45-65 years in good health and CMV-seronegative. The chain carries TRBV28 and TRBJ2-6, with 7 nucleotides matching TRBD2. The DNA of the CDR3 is TGTGCCAGCAGAAGCGGGACGGCCTCTGGGGCCAACGTCCTGACTTTC. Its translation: CASRSGTASGANVLTF.